This TCR beta chain was profiled in a study of cytomegalovirus exposure and HLA in healthy donors. In this sample, this clone turned up once. In germline, CDR1 is GTSNPN, CDR2 SVGIG (reference sequence). The CDR3 sequence is 14 residues long. V dropped 3 bases and J dropped 8; count of bases not matched to a gene: 9. It was with 60 Vbeta and 13 Jbeta primers that the PCR ran. Here immunoSEQ multiplex PCR was the method, and the copy in TCRdb shows in-frame clones only, minus some. The table lists under 95,000 clones, around three quarters of them singletons. The sample taken for sequencing was PBMCs. This receptor was taken from a male donor in good health and CMV-seronegative. The genes are TRBV30 and TRBJ1-2, with 10 nucleotides matching TRBD1. The CDR3 protein is CAWRRDRGSRGYTF. Written as DNA, the CDR3 is TGTGCCTGGAGGAGGGACAGGGGCAGTCGCGGCTACACCTTC.